This T cell receptor (beta chain) was obtained from a study of shared clonotypes between healthy human individuals. Study-wide results and caveats: Even with large depth, rarefaction showed that sorted-subset sequencing was incomplete. Clonotypes that were shared across a handful of donors made up around 4.6% of naive CD4 clonotypes.

As for this clone: Its antigen is currently unknown.

Donors comprised only Caucasian adults living in Nashville, Tennessee. This CDR3 contains 15 residues. V gave up 6 bases and J gave up 2 bases, with 11 bases separating them. Germline V gene sequence: CDR1 LNHDA, CDR2 SQIVND (reference sequence). Each PCR replicate from the sorted subsets contained 200 to 250 ng DNA, which is some 31,000 T cell genomes. Sequenced by immunoSEQ multiplex PCR; TCRdb stores in-frame clones only, minus some. The sample holds over a million clones; about 80% are singletons and the top ten take 1.2% to 1.5%. This clonotype was sampled from a man between 18 and 29 years old in good health. V gene TRBV19 combines with J gene TRBJ2-6; D might be TRBD1 (6 bases). Sequencing was done on a sample of memory CD4+ T cells sorted from blood. Subset in this sample: CD45RA-negative fraction. CDR3 nucleotides: TGTGCCAGTAGACAGGGAAAAACTGGGGCCAACGTCCTGACTTTC. It is translated as CASRQGKTGANVLTF.